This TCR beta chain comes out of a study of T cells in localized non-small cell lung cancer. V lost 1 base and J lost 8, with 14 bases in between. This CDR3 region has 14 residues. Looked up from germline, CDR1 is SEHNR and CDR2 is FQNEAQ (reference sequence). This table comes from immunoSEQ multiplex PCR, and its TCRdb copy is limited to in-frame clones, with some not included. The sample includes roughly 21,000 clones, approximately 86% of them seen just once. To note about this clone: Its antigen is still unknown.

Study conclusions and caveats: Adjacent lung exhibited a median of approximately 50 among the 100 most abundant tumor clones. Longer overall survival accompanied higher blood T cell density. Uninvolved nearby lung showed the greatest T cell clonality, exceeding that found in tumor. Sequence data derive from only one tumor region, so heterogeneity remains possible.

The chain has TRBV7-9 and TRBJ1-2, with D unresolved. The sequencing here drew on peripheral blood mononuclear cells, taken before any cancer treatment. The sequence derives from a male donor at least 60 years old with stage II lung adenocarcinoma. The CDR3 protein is CASSLEGQAWGYTF. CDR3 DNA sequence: TGTGCCAGCAGCTTAGAAGGCCAGGCTTGGGGCTACACCTTC. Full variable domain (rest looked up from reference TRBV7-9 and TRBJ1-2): DTGVSQNPRHKITKRGQNVTFRCDPISEHNRLYWYRQTLGQGPEFLTYFQNEAQLEKSRLLSDRFSAERPKGSFSTLEIQRTEQGDSAMYLCASSLEGQAWGYTFGSGTRLTVV.